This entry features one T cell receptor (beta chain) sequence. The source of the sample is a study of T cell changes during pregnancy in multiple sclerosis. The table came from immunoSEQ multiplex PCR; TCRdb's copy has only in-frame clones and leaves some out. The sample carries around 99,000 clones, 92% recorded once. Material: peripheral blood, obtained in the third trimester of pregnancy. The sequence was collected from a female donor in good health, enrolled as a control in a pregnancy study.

DNA for the CDR3: TGTGCCAGCAGCCCGAGGGCGGGTAGGAGAGGCACAGATACGCAGTATTTT. Its translation: CASSPRAGRRGTDTQYF. This chain joins TRBV7-9 and TRBJ2-3; D possibly corresponds to TRBD2 (5 bases). The CDR3 is made up of 17 amino acids. Deletions cut 5 bases from V and 1 base from J, with 19 bases between. Per the germline V gene, CDR1 is SEHNR and CDR2 is FQNEAQ (reference sequence).